A selection of T cell receptor beta chains follows, all from one sample in a study of shared clonotypes between healthy human individuals. Using immunoSEQ multiplex PCR, the repertoire was profiled, and TCRdb retains in-frame clones only, with some absent. The sample lists hundreds of thousands of clones, approximately 95% seen once, with 0.11% in the top ten. Source material: naive CD8+ T cells sorted from blood. The receptor set was obtained from a woman between 25 and 40 years old in good health. Both conserved end residues are part of each CDR3. D genes are given only for firm matches. Not every row has a clone size; where given, it reads once, few, many or a size class.

TRBJ2-5,-,-,TRBV7-9,CASSLVVVEGLGREETQYF,TGTGCCAGCAGCTTAGTTGTGGTCGAGGGTCTAGGACGGGAAGAGACCCAGTACTTC
TRBJ2-7,TRBD1,-,TRBV2,CASSPTGAPEQYF,TGTGCCAGCAGCCCTACAGGGGCGCCCGAGCAGTACTTC
TRBJ2-7,-,-,TRBV4-2,CASSQDYPGTFSYEQYF,TGTGCCAGCAGCCAAGATTACCCCGGGACTTTCTCCTACGAGCAGTACTTC
TRBJ2-7,-,once,TRBV11-2,CASSPNSYEQYF,TGTGCCAGCAGCCCTAACAGCTACGAGCAGTACTTC
TRBJ2-2,-,-,TRBV5-4,CASRAANTGELFF,TGTGCCAGCAGGGCCGCGAACACCGGGGAGCTGTTTTTT
TRBJ2-7,TRBD1,-,TRBV5-6,CASSSTGFIFTSYEQYF,TGTGCCAGCAGCTCGACAGGGTTCATCTTCACCTCCTACGAGCAGTACTTC
TRBJ2-7,-,-,TRBV27,CASSLWGSSYEQYF,TGTGCCAGCAGTTTATGGGGATCATCCTACGAGCAGTACTTC
TRBJ2-5,-,once,TRBV19,CASSSWTYETQYF,TGTGCCAGTAGTAGTTGGACATATGAGACCCAGTACTTC
TRBJ2-7,TRBD1,-,TRBV28,CASSVDRGSYEQYF,TGTGCCAGCAGTGTCGACAGGGGCTCCTACGAGCAGTACTTC
TRBJ1-2,TRBD1,-,TRBV29-1,CSVPRDRDPGYTF,TGCAGCGTTCCAAGAGACAGGGACCCTGGCTACACCTTC
TRBJ2-2,TRBD1,-,TRBV27,CASRPTGSDGELFF,TGTGCCAGCAGACCGACAGGGTCGGACGGGGAGCTGTTTTTT
TRBJ1-1,-,-,TRBV9,CASSVVGENTEAFF,TGTGCCAGCAGCGTAGTGGGGGAGAACACTGAAGCTTTCTTT
TRBJ2-4,TRBD2,-,TRBV4-1,CASSQLAGLAKNIQYF,TGCGCCAGCAGCCAACTAGCGGGGCTAGCCAAAAACATTCAGTACTTC
TRBJ2-1,-,-,TRBV23-1,CASSLYGKPLGEQFF,TGCGCCAGCAGTCTCTACGGGAAACCACTGGGGGAGCAGTTCTTC
TRBJ2-7,-,-,TRBV27,CASSFKNRALTYEQYF,TGTGCCAGCAGTTTTAAAAACAGGGCCCTAACCTACGAGCAGTACTTC
TRBJ2-7,-,once,TRBV27,CASSLNTKTGGAYEQYF,TGTGCCAGCAGTTTAAATACCAAGACAGGAGGTGCCTACGAGCAGTACTTC
TRBJ2-1,TRBD1,-,TRBV7-9,CASVKGQGNNEQFF,TGTGCCAGCGTCAAGGGACAGGGAAACAATGAGCAGTTCTTC
TRBJ2-2,-,-,TRBV28,CASSWGSGELFF,TGTGCCAGCAGTTGGGGATCCGGGGAGCTGTTTTTT